This passage covers 14 T cell receptor beta chains from one sample sequenced in a study of CXCR3-negative and CXCR3-positive naive CD8 T cells. Findings and limits, study-wide: Comparison of naive cells showed more hydrophobic TRB CDR3s in CXCR3-positive than in CXCR3-negative naive cells.

The libraries of TRB cDNA were prepared using 5' RACE with UMI labels. With the 5' RACE reads reprocessed, TCRdb shows one record per CDR3 protein and no DNA. Its table lists about 110,000 distinct CDR3 sequences. These receptors' targets are unknown. Sequencing input: naive CXCR3+ CD8+ T cells from blood. Subset reported: CD45RO-CCR7+CD27+CD95- naive CD8+ T cells expressing CXCR3 (TNR3+). These TCRs come from a human donor in good health. Some clones in this sample may be carry-over from other donors' samples.

V gene TRBV29-1 combines with J gene TRBJ2-1; TCRdb outputs TRBD2, but without DNA this stays unchecked. The germline V gene encodes CDR1 SQVTM and CDR2 ANQGSEA. This CDR3 region has 14 residues. The CDR3: CSVETPEAYNEQFF.

The V and J genes are TRBV6-2 or TRBV6-3 and TRBJ1-1. The CDR3 totals 15 residues. Germline loops: CDR1 MNHEY, CDR2 SVGEGT. The CDR3 reads CASSYGLVGNTEAFF.

This chain uses TRBV7-8 with TRBJ2-1; TCRdb calls TRBD2, which cannot be checked without DNA. Germline V CDR1 and CDR2: SGHVS, FQNEAQ. This CDR3 is 13 amino acids long. The CDR3 is CASILLVMGEQFF. Complete variable domain (other parts from reference TRBV7-8 and TRBJ2-1): GAGVSQSPRYKVAKRGQDVALRCDPISGHVSLFWYQQALGQGPEFLTYFQNEAQLDKSGLPSDRFFAERPEGSVSTLKIQRTQQEDSAVYLCASILLVMGEQFFGPGTRLTVL.

CDR3 region: CAWSPPPGAANQPQHF. The V call is TRBV30, the J call TRBJ1-5; TCRdb's D call of TRBD1 is untestable without DNA. Per germline, CDR1 GTSNPN and CDR2 SVGIG (reference sequence). This CDR3 spans 16 amino acids.

The J gene is TRBJ2-1, the V gene TRBV6-2 or TRBV6-3. The germline V gene has CDR1 MNHEY and CDR2 SVGEGT. The CDR3 has 18 amino acids. This chain's CDR3 is CASSYSTAPVIGYNEQFF.

The chain recombines TRBV7-8 with TRBJ2-2; TCRdb lists TRBD2, though no DNA is available to test this call. Germline V CDR1 and CDR2: SGHVS, FQNEAQ. This CDR3 comprises 21 residues. CDR3 sequence reads: CASSFTRGATSGSKGTGELFF.

The CDR3: CASSLVARGGYNEQFF. The gene calls are TRBV5-1 and TRBJ2-1; lacking DNA, the TRBD2 call made by TCRdb goes unchecked. The CDR3 is 16 amino acids. The V gene's germline CDR1 is SGHRS and CDR2 YFSETQ.

The rearrangement joins TRBV29-1 to TRBJ1-2; TCRdb indicates TRBD1, and absent DNA this call remains unverified. Germline V gene lookup returns CDR1 SQVTM and CDR2 ANQGSEA. The CDR3 contains 12 residues. CDR3: CSVEGQVYGYTF.

CDR3 amino acids: CASSPILGQDPSYEQYF. This rearrangement joins TRBV7-9 to TRBJ2-7; TCRdb calls TRBD1, which cannot be checked without DNA. This CDR3 is 17 amino acids long. The germline CDR1 and CDR2 sequences are SEHNR and FQNEAQ (reference sequence). Based on the CDR3 plus reference TRBV7-9 and TRBJ2-7, the full variable domain is DTGVSQNPRHKITKRGQNVTFRCDPISEHNRLYWYRQTLGQGPEFLTYFQNEAQLEKSRLLSDRFSAERPKGSFSTLEIQRTEQGDSAMYLCASSPILGQDPSYEQYFGPGTRLTVT.

The V gene is TRBV28, the J gene TRBJ2-7. The germline gives CDR1 MDHEN, CDR2 SYDVKM. This CDR3 comprises 14 residues. This CDR3 reads CASSLWQQLYEQYF.

V gene TRBV28 combines with J gene TRBJ2-5; absent DNA, TCRdb's TRBD1 call cannot be checked. The CDR3 sequence is 17 residues long. CDR1 MDHEN and CDR2 SYDVKM come from the germline V gene. This chain's CDR3 is CASSDIPGQGNQETQYF.

The chain has TRBV29-1 and TRBJ2-3; without DNA, the TCRdb call of TRBD2 cannot be checked. Looked up from germline, CDR1 is SQVTM and CDR2 is ANQGSEA. The CDR3 is 15 residues long. CDR3 loop: CSVDYVRGSTDTQYF.

The chain employs TRBV13 and TRBJ2-5; with no DNA, the TCRdb D assignment of TRBD1 cannot be verified. This CDR3 contains 14 residues. Germline-derived CDR1 and CDR2 are PRHDT and FYEKMQ (reference sequence). CDR3 loop: CASSLREYQETQYF.

The rearrangement joins TRBV29-1 to TRBJ2-7; as DNA is missing, the TRBD1 call by TCRdb cannot be tested. Germline V gene sequence: CDR1 SQVTM, CDR2 ANQGSEA. The CDR3 is 13 residues long. Here the CDR3 reads CSAFGQYSYEQYF.